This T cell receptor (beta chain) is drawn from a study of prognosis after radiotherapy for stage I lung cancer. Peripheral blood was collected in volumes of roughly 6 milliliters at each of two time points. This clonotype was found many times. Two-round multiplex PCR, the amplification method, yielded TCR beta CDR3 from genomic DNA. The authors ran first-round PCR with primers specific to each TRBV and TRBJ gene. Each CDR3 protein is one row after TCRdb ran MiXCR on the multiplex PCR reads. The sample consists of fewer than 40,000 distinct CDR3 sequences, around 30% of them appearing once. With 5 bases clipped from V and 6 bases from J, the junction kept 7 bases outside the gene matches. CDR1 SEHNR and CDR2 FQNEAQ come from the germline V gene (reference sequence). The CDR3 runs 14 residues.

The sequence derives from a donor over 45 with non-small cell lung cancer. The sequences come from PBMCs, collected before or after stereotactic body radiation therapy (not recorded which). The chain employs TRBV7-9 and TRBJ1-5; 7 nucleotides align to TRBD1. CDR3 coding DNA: TGTGCCAGCAGCCGGACAGGTCCGGGTCAGCCCCAGCATTTT. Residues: CASSRTGPGQPQHF. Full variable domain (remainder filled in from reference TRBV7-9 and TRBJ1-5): DTGVSQNPRHKITKRGQNVTFRCDPISEHNRLYWYRQTLGQGPEFLTYFQNEAQLEKSRLLSDRFSAERPKGSFSTLEIQRTEQGDSAMYLCASSRTGPGQPQHFGDGTRLSIL.